These 29 T cell receptor beta chains were sequenced from one sample in a study of blood T cell repertoires in COVID-19. Using immunoSEQ multiplex PCR, the repertoire was profiled, and TCRdb retains in-frame clones only, with some absent. The repertoire holds about 150,000 clones, with around 89% as singletons. Sequenced: peripheral blood. The receptors originated from a man between 60 and 75 years old with active or convalescent COVID-19.

The V call is TRBV7-8, the J call TRBJ1-3; 7 nucleotides match TRBD1. V dropped 4 bases and J dropped 0; count of bases not matched to a gene: 6. This CDR3 region has 16 residues. Germline V CDR1 and CDR2: SGHVS, FQNEAQ. As DNA, the CDR3 is TGTGCCAGCAGCTCGGGACAGCCTCTCTCTGGAAACACCATATATTTT. Protein: CASSSGQPLSGNTIYF. The whole variable domain, remainder taken from reference TRBV7-8 and TRBJ1-3, is GAGVSQSPRYKVAKRGQDVALRCDPISGHVSLFWYQQALGQGPEFLTYFQNEAQLDKSGLPSDRFFAERPEGSVSTLKIQRTQQEDSAVYLCASSSGQPLSGNTIYFGEGSWLTVV.

V usage is TRBV5-6 and J usage is TRBJ1-5; perhaps TRBD1 as D (6 bases). The CDR3 length is 14 residues. CDR1 is SGHDT, CDR2 YYEEEE, per germline. Between the trimmed V and J ends, which lost 2 bases and 4 bases, there was a span of 10 bases. The CDR3: CASSLGQRNQPQHF. CDR3 DNA sequence: TGTGCCAGCAGCTTAGGACAGAGAAATCAGCCCCAGCATTTT.

This chain connects TRBV19 to TRBJ2-1; maybe TRBD2 (6 bases). The germline gives CDR1 LNHDA, CDR2 SQIVND (reference sequence). CDR3 length equals 11 residues. CDR3 protein: CGVGRGNEQFF. The CDR3 DNA sequence: TGTGGAGTGGGGCGGGGCAATGAGCAGTTCTTC.

This clone was counted between two and nine times. The chain is built from TRBV3-1 (or the pseudogene TRBV3-2) and TRBJ2-2; a possible D gene is TRBD2 (7 bases). Germline V CDR1 and CDR2: LGHDT, YNNKEL (reference sequence). V was pared by 2 bases and J by 9 bases, with 10 bases between. This CDR3 contains 13 residues. CDR3 protein: CASSQRGGRELFF. Here the CDR3 DNA reads TGTGCCAGCAGCCAAAGGGGGGGACGGGAGCTGTTTTTT.

There are a few counts of this clone. The chain carries TRBV29-1 and TRBJ1-1; 7 bases line up with TRBD1. Germline CDR1 SQVTM, CDR2 ANQGSEA. The ends lost 7 bases at V and 3 bases at J; junction bases unmatched: 8. The CDR3 runs to 13 residues. The CDR3 protein is CSASTGPDTEAFF. The CDR3 nucleotides read TGCAGCGCTTCGACAGGGCCCGACACTGAAGCTTTCTTT.

CDR3 coding DNA: TGTGCCAGCAGCCAATTTGGGGCCGGGGGACATGGCTACACCTTC. The encoded protein is CASSQFGAGGHGYTF. This chain uses TRBV3-1 (or the pseudogene TRBV3-2) with TRBJ1-2; TRBD1 might be the D (5 bases). The CDR3 contains 15 residues. Germline V gives CDR1 LGHDT, CDR2 YNNKEL (reference sequence). The ends were cut back, 2 bases at V and 6 bases at J, with 16 bases in the middle.

In nucleotides, the CDR3 is TGTGCCACCAGTCCCCAGGCGGGGATAGATGAGCAGTTCTTC. Translation gives CATSPQAGIDEQFF. The chain joins TRBV24-1 to TRBJ2-1; maybe TRBD2 (6 bases). Germline V gives CDR1 KGHDR, CDR2 SFDVKD. The CDR3 is 14 residues long. V was shortened by 6 bases and J by 8 bases, with 16 bases between the two germline ends.

The chain joins TRBV28 to TRBJ1-2, with 8 positions matching TRBD1. The CDR3 loop spans 12 amino acids. CDR1 and CDR2 from the germline V gene are MDHEN and SYDVKM. After removal of 5 bases from V and 13 bases from J, the junction contained 9 bases not matched to a gene. CDR3 DNA sequence: TGTGCCAGCAGTGTAACCCAGGGGGCGAGCACCTTC. Translated: CASSVTQGASTF.

This clone is a singleton in its sample. This chain links TRBV4-3 with TRBJ2-7; 7 nucleotides agree with TRBD2. This CDR3 is 15 amino acids long. The trim removed 1 base at V and 3 bases at J, leaving 6 bases unmatched. Germline V gives CDR1 LGHNA, CDR2 YSLEER. The CDR3 DNA reads TGCGCCAGCAGCCAAGGGCGGGAGATAAGCTACGAGCAGTACTTC. Translation gives CASSQGREISYEQYF.

The V call is TRBV20-1, the J call TRBJ1-1; D is possibly TRBD1 (6 bases). This CDR3 spans 11 amino acids. Trimming took off 7 bases at V and 11 bases at J, with 17 bases between the two ends. CDR1 DFQATT and CDR2 SNEGSKA come from the germline V gene (reference sequence). The CDR3 nucleotides read TGCAGTGTGGTTCCTCAGGGGCGGGCTTTCTTT. Amino acid sequence: CSVVPQGRAFF.

The rearrangement joins TRBV28 to TRBJ1-2; 7 positions agree with TRBD1. The V gene end was trimmed by 6 bases and the J gene end by 8 bases; junction bases not matched to a gene: 9. CDR3 size: 13 residues. CDR1 is MDHEN and CDR2 is SYDVKM in the germline V gene. For the CDR3, the DNA is TGTGCCAGCAGCCAACAGGGGATTCTAGGCTACACCTTC. It is translated as CASSQQGILGYTF.

This sequence joins TRBV20-1 and TRBJ2-1; 10 bases agree with TRBD2. The CDR3 length is 15 residues. The V and J ends lost 3 bases and 6 bases, in that order; junction bases with no gene match: 8. Germline CDR1 reads DFQATT; CDR2 reads SNEGSKA (reference sequence). The CDR3 sequence is CSASSTSGPLNEQFF. In DNA form, the CDR3 reads TGCAGTGCTAGTTCGACTAGCGGGCCCCTCAATGAGCAGTTCTTC.

The rearrangement links TRBV5-4 to TRBJ2-3; the D gene is possibly TRBD1 (5 bases). This CDR3 comprises 15 residues. The germline V gene encodes CDR1 SGHNT and CDR2 YYREEE (reference sequence). Between the trimmed V and J ends, which lost 4 bases and 10 bases, there was a span of 22 bases. The CDR3 nucleotides are TGTGCCAGCAGCCTGAGAAGGGGTAACATGGATGCGCAGTATTTT. Its protein product is CASSLRRGNMDAQYF.

V and J are TRBV4-1 and TRBJ1-4; no clear D gene. Trimming stripped 4 bases from V and 0 bases from J, with 9 bases between. Per the germline V gene, CDR1 is MGHRA and CDR2 is YSYEKL. This CDR3 has 15 amino acids. CDR3 DNA: TGCGCCAGCAGCCCCCCCACTGCAACTAATGAAAAACTGTTTTTT. This codes for CASSPPTATNEKLFF.

This chain joins TRBV19 and TRBJ1-1; 10 bases align to TRBD1. The V segment lost 7 bases and the J segment 0 bases; nucleotides outside the gene matches: 2. The CDR3 spans 14 residues. Germline V lookup: CDR1 LNHDA, CDR2 SQIVND (reference sequence). CDR3 in amino acids: CASKDRGLNTEAFF. In DNA form, the CDR3 reads TGTGCCAGTAAGGACAGGGGGTTGAACACTGAAGCTTTCTTT.

The V and J genes are TRBV5-6 and TRBJ1-5, with TRBD1 as a possible D gene (6 bases). CDR1 and CDR2 from the germline V gene are SGHDT and YYEEEE. The CDR3 sequence is 13 residues long. The V end was cut by 3 bases, the J end by 9 bases, with 13 bases between. The CDR3: CASSWTAQGPQHF. The DNA of the CDR3 is TGTGCCAGCAGCTGGACAGCTCAGGGGCCCCAGCATTTT. The full variable domain, with the rest looked up from reference TRBV5-6 and TRBJ1-5, is DAGVTQSPTHLIKTRGQQVTLRCSPKSGHDTVSWYQQALGQGPQFIFQYYEEEERQRGNFPDRFSGHQFPNYSSELNVNALLLGDSALYLCASSWTAQGPQHFGDGTRLSIL.

The chain recombines TRBV24-1 with TRBJ2-5; 12 bases agree with TRBD2. CDR1 is KGHDR, CDR2 SFDVKD, per germline. The J segment lost 4 bases and the V segment lost 4 bases, leaving 9 bases of the junction unmatched. The CDR3 contains 17 residues. CDR3 amino acids: CATSEKTSGGTRETQYF. Here the CDR3 DNA reads TGTGCCACCAGTGAAAAGACTAGCGGGGGAACGAGAGAGACCCAGTACTTC.

The V gene is TRBV30, the J gene TRBJ1-2; D gene uncertain. Germline-derived CDR1 and CDR2 are GTSNPN and SVGIG (reference sequence). The CDR3 sequence is 12 residues long. V was clipped by 2 bases and J by 0 bases, with 4 bases between them. The CDR3 region is CAWSQSNYGYTF. The DNA of the CDR3 is TGTGCCTGGAGTCAGTCTAACTATGGCTACACCTTC.

The chain uses TRBV24-1 and TRBJ2-2; a weak D match, TRBD1 (5 bases). CDR1 is KGHDR and CDR2 is SFDVKD in the germline V gene. The CDR3 runs 15 residues. Trimming removed 5 bases at V and 4 bases at J, with 13 bases between. This CDR3 is CATSGGAASTGELFF. CDR3 nucleotide sequence: TGTGCCACCAGTGGTGGGGCGGCGAGCACCGGGGAGCTGTTTTTT.

This rearrangement joins TRBV19 to TRBJ2-1, with D possibly being TRBD1 (5 bases). Germline-derived CDR1 and CDR2 are LNHDA and SQIVND (reference sequence). This CDR3 is built from 17 residues. Trimming cost V 4 bases and J 0 bases, with 16 bases left between them. CDR3 DNA: TGTGCCAGTAGTACTGGGTGGGGCCCTAGCTCCTACAATGAGCAGTTCTTC. Translation gives CASSTGWGPSSYNEQFF.

The gene calls are TRBV6-1 and TRBJ1-1, with 7 positions matching TRBD1. Germline V CDR1 and CDR2: MNHNS, SASEGT. The CDR3 sequence is 15 residues long. V lost 3 bases to trimming and J lost 1 base; unmatched junction nucleotides: 5. CDR3 amino acids: CASSEDRTTNTEAFF. Here the CDR3 DNA reads TGTGCCAGCAGTGAGGACAGGACTACGAACACTGAAGCTTTCTTT.

This chain connects TRBV7-9 to TRBJ2-5; 9 bases map to TRBD1. CDR3 length: 15 amino acids. CDR1 and CDR2 from the germline V gene are SEHNR and FQNEAQ (reference sequence). Trimming removed 5 bases from V and 5 bases from J; junction bases left unmatched: 9. The CDR3 sequence: CASSRQPTGGETQYF. The CDR3 bases are TGTGCCAGCAGCCGCCAGCCGACAGGGGGGGAGACCCAGTACTTC.

V is TRBV7-9 and J is TRBJ2-2; possible D gene TRBD1, 6 bases. V shed 2 bases and J shed 4 bases, with 14 bases lying between them. Per the germline V gene, CDR1 is SEHNR and CDR2 is FQNEAQ (reference sequence). The CDR3 length is 16 residues. The DNA for the CDR3 is TGTGCCAGCAGCTTATTGGGGGCAGGTAGCACCGGGGAGCTGTTTTTT. It specifies CASSLLGAGSTGELFF.

V and J are TRBV19 and TRBJ1-5, with D hard to call. The germline V gene has CDR1 LNHDA and CDR2 SQIVND (reference sequence). V was pared by 11 bases and J by 1 base, with 12 bases between. The length of the CDR3 is 13 residues. CDR3 protein: CAGGLGSNQPQHF. CDR3 in DNA: TGTGCCGGCGGACTGGGGAGCAATCAGCCCCAGCATTTT.

V is TRBV24-1 and J is TRBJ2-1; 8 bases match TRBD1. The CDR3 length is 18 residues. With 5 bases clipped from V and 1 base from J, the junction kept 12 bases outside the gene matches. Germline V gene sequence: CDR1 KGHDR, CDR2 SFDVKD. The CDR3 here is CATSAHGQGSFSYNEQFF. The CDR3 DNA follows: TGTGCCACCAGTGCCCACGGACAGGGAAGTTTTTCCTACAATGAGCAGTTCTTC.

J is TRBJ2-7 and V is TRBV2; 7 bases align to TRBD2. Germline loops: CDR1 SNHLY, CDR2 FYNNEI. V shed 3 bases, J shed 4 bases, and the junction held 0 bases outside the gene matches. The CDR3 totals 12 residues. The DNA of the CDR3 is TGTGCCAGCAGTGAGGGGGGGTACGAGCAGTACTTC. Translated: CASSEGGYEQYF.

The V gene is TRBV24-1, the J gene TRBJ2-3; 12 bases line up with TRBD2. CDR1 and CDR2 from the germline V gene are KGHDR and SFDVKD. After removal of 5 bases from V and 4 bases from J, the junction contained 9 bases not matched to a gene. The CDR3 has 17 residues. DNA of the CDR3: TGTGCCACCAGTGCCCGGACTAGCGGGGACTCAGCAGATACGCAGTATTTT. It encodes CATSARTSGDSADTQYF.

This clone was seen a handful of times. The V gene is TRBV12-5, the J gene TRBJ1-1, with D perhaps TRBD1 (5 bases). CDR1 and CDR2 (germline): LGHNT, FRNRAP. The CDR3 totals 18 residues. Trimming took off 4 bases at V and 4 bases at J, with 25 bases between the two ends. The CDR3 is CASGSHPGIVRGGTEAFF. CDR3 in DNA: TGTGCTAGTGGTTCTCACCCCGGGATAGTCCGCGGGGGCACTGAAGCTTTCTTT.

This sequence joins TRBV18 and TRBJ2-7, with 11 bases that match TRBD2. The CDR3 spans 13 residues. Germline-derived CDR1 and CDR2 are KGHSH and LQKENI. V trimming: 3 bases; J trimming: 7 bases; junction bases outside the gene matches: 2. CDR3 bases: TGTGCCAGCTCACCGGGACTAGCGGAAGAGCAGTACTTC. Translation gives CASSPGLAEEQYF.